One T cell receptor (beta chain) is described in this entry. The antigen it recognizes is unknown. Base quality data are lacking; no much larger clone is found one base away. The TCR beta CDR3 regions were amplified from the RNA transcripts. For the first round of RT-PCR on the TCR CDR3, the HTBI primer set was used together with the Qiagen OneStep RT-PCR kit. Libraries were constructed in a second round of multiplex PCR, after which size selection and purification were carried out. Libraries were sequenced paired-end with 100 bp reads on an Illumina HiSeq2000. Under the source paper's analysis protocol: SOAPnuke was used to process the raw data, removing reads that contained adapters or uncalled bases, had a mean Phred below 15, or lacked an exact match to the constant primer or identifier. COPE v1.2.5 was used to merge high-quality paired reads, and clonotypes were defined as unique nucleotide sequences. MiTCR v1.1 was used to align clonotypes to the IMGT TRBV, TRBD and TRBJ reference segments. Only V-J combinations with frequency above 0.0001, covering 99.2% of repertoires, were analysed. A TCS score was defined as the ratio of F50 (clonal expansion) to E x V (chaos), with BLOSUM62-based TCRdist applied between CDR3 peptides within each V-J. Welch's t-statistics and random forest reduced around 510 V-J features to 13, which were used in a naive Bayes classifier (R e1071). TCRdb reprocessed the public reads (quality trimming at Q25 with fastp, clone calling with MiXCR) and kept in-frame beta chains. Every CDR3 protein is listed once, alongside the most common genes and DNA of its rows. These V and J calls rely on TCRdb rather than the paper's analysis. A total of fewer than 450,000 distinct CDR3 sequences appear in this sample, approximately 17% of them only once. The ten largest clones add up to almost 35% of the sample.

This sample stems from a study of T cells in Graves' hyperthyroidism and ophthalmopathy (dated by TCRdb to the late 2010s). Concerning the study at large: Peripheral blood was sampled at the time of initial diagnosis, prior to any treatment. To identify TCR V-J signatures that set the groups apart, the researchers used a discovery cohort of 90 to 100 patients, made up of roughly 40 with Graves' ophthalmopathy and 57 with stable Graves' hyperthyroidism. Whether ophthalmopathy could be predicted prospectively was tested in an independent validation cohort made up of under 20 hyperthyroidism patients plus 17 patients who later progressed to ophthalmopathy. The roughly 91 discovery patients were randomly divided into training and test sets at a 7:3 ratio. In more than 5 Graves' hyperthyroidism patients, the study also compared T-cell repertoires from thyroid tissue with T-cell repertoires from blood. After blood sampling, hyperthyroidism patients were treated with methimazole at a starting dose of 30 mg daily, and ophthalmopathy patients were treated with high-dose intravenous methylprednisolone. According to the paper, TCR Vbeta CDR3 sequencing was carried out on around 140 peripheral blood samples, which came from fewer than 50 ophthalmopathy, under 85 hyperthyroidism and 17 progressor patients.

Inclusive of the bounding cysteine and phenylalanine, the CDR3 is 16 residues long. This entry keeps only the CDR3 DNA: 48 bases, framed from base 1. Based on the germline V gene (reference sequence), the CDR1 and CDR2 sequences are PRHDT and FYEKMQ. The germline ends are 17 bases apart after V is trimmed by 5 bases and J by 0 bases. The hyperthyroidism patients were between 18 and 65 years old and newly diagnosed, with a disease duration of less than 2 months. Any patient with an uncontrolled infection, another autoimmune disease, pregnancy or lactation was excluded. Clinical symptoms, serum thyroxine and TRAb, thyroid ultrasound, and orbital computed tomography formed the basis for the diagnoses. Blood from progressor patients was drawn when they were first diagnosed with hyperthyroidism, before any ophthalmopathy symptoms appeared. PBMCs were isolated from about 9 ml of fresh peripheral blood by Ficoll-Paque density gradient centrifugation. Progressor patients were initially diagnosed with Graves' hyperthyroidism and developed ophthalmopathy during follow-up. Total RNA was extracted using Trizol reagent, and RNA quality was assessed on an Agilent 2100 Bioanalyzer.

Overall study results and their limits: Most expanded thyroid clonotypes (frequency above 0.001) were also found in blood, which suggests that blood repertoires may mirror thyroid immune responses. A model built on a 13 V-J signature distinguished ophthalmopathy from stable hyperthyroidism, reaching around 90% sensitivity and about 81% specificity in cross-validation and 80%/75% in testing. No statistical method was used to set the sample size in advance, and investigators knew the group allocation. In validation, progression to ophthalmopathy was predicted by the model with roughly 71% sensitivity and 72.22% specificity, a median of around 5.9 months before onset.

This receptor chain uses TRBV13 and TRBJ2-7, with an unclear D gene assignment. This receptor was taken from a woman in her thirties with Graves' hyperthyroidism that later progressed to Graves' ophthalmopathy. Specimen: blood. The sequenced DNA is TGTGCCAGCAGCCACGGGCCCGGGCTCAGCTCCTACGAGCAGTACTTC. Translated, this is CASSHGPGLSSYEQYF. Supplemented by the reference TRBV13 and TRBJ2-7 proteins around the CDR3, the complete variable domain is AAGVIQSPRHLIKEKRETATLKCYPIPRHDTVYWYQQGPGQDPQFLISFYEKMQSDKGSIPDRFSAQQFSDYHSELNMSSLELGDSALYFCASSHGPGLSSYEQYFGPGTRLTVT.